This entry lists 19 T cell receptor beta chains sequenced from one sample in a study of blood T cell repertoires in COVID-19. This table comes from immunoSEQ multiplex PCR, and its TCRdb copy is limited to in-frame clones, with some not included. The sample carries under 80,000 clones, about 90% recorded once. The sample taken for sequencing was peripheral blood. Receptor source: a man between 60 and 70 years old with acute or convalescent COVID-19.

Details on this clone: Different DNA sequences within this sample yield the same CDR3. V is TRBV5-1 and J is TRBJ1-5, with 7 bases aligning to TRBD1. The V and J ends lost 0 bases and 2 bases, in that order; junction bases with no gene match: 2. Per germline, CDR1 SGHRS and CDR2 YFSETQ. The CDR3 is 15 residues long. The CDR3 coding sequence is TGCGCCAGCAGCTTGGGCGGGACAGGCAATCAGCCCCAGCATTTT. Its translation: CASSLGGTGNQPQHF.

This rearrangement joins TRBV19 to TRBJ1-6, with D maybe TRBD1 (6 bases). The germline gives CDR1 LNHDA, CDR2 SQIVND (reference sequence). The CDR3 runs to 13 residues. The V end was cut by 10 bases, the J end by 9 bases, with 16 bases between. CDR3 nucleotides: TGTGCCACATCTCACAGGGACGGTTCACCCCTCCACTTT. This codes for CATSHRDGSPLHF. The variable domain in full, completed from reference TRBV19 and TRBJ1-6, reads DGGITQSPKYLFRKEGQNVTLSCEQNLNHDAMYWYRQDPGQGLRLIYYSQIVNDFQKGDIAEGYSVSREKKESFPLTVTSAQKNPTAFYLCATSHRDGSPLHFGNGTRLTVT.

The CDR3 region is CASSKGPGGGESYNEQFF. The CDR3 DNA reads as TGTGCCAGCAGCAAAGGACCGGGCGGGGGGGAGTCCTACAATGAGCAGTTCTTC. The chain uses TRBV21-1 and TRBJ2-1; no check of the table's D call, TRBD2, against the DNA was made. TRBV21-1 is assigned pseudogene status. The CDR3 is 18 residues long.

The chain joins TRBV27 to TRBJ2-5, with a tentative D call TRBD2 (6 bases). From germline, CDR1 is MNHEY and CDR2 SMNVEV (reference sequence). The CDR3 totals 15 residues. The germline V and J ends were trimmed by 3 bases and 0 bases, with 11 bases remaining between them. CDR3 DNA sequence: TGTGCCAGCAGTTTTCTGGCGGGGTACCAAGAGACCCAGTACTTC. Encoded protein: CASSFLAGYQETQYF.

The J gene is TRBJ1-1, the V gene TRBV19; 7 nucleotides match TRBD1. The ends lost 6 bases at V and 1 base at J; junction bases unmatched: 5. From germline, CDR1 is LNHDA and CDR2 SQIVND (reference sequence). CDR3 length equals 14 residues. The CDR3 coding sequence is TGTGCCAGTAGGTCCGGGACAGCGAACACTGAAGCTTTCTTT. It yields the protein CASRSGTANTEAFF. Supplemented by reference TRBV19 and TRBJ1-1, the full variable domain reads DGGITQSPKYLFRKEGQNVTLSCEQNLNHDAMYWYRQDPGQGLRLIYYSQIVNDFQKGDIAEGYSVSREKKESFPLTVTSAQKNPTAFYLCASRSGTANTEAFFGQGTRLTVV.

The chain recombines TRBV18 with TRBJ1-1; TRBD1 agrees at 10 bases. The germline gives CDR1 KGHSH, CDR2 LQKENI. Trimming cost V 3 bases and J 6 bases; bases outside gene matches: 10. The CDR3 sequence is 16 residues long. CDR3: CASSPGTGAGVAEAFF. As DNA, the CDR3 is TGTGCCAGCTCACCCGGGACAGGGGCGGGGGTGGCTGAAGCTTTCTTT.

The chain uses TRBV28 and TRBJ2-1; TRBD2 matches at 10 bases. With 5 bases clipped from V and 4 bases from J, the junction kept 5 bases outside the gene matches. Germline V gene data show CDR1 as MDHEN and CDR2 as SYDVKM. This CDR3 region has 15 residues. The CDR3 DNA follows: TGTGCCAGCAGTCCTAGCGGGGGCCGTTACAATGAGCAGTTCTTC. This codes for CASSPSGGRYNEQFF.

The chain carries TRBV18 and TRBJ2-5; D ambiguous. Trimming took off 2 bases at V and 5 bases at J, with 15 bases between the two ends. From germline, CDR1 is KGHSH and CDR2 LQKENI. The CDR3 contains 15 residues. Here the CDR3 DNA reads TGTGCCAGCTCACCAGTTGGCTCGAACACCGAGACCCAGTACTTC. Protein: CASSPVGSNTETQYF.

The table lists this clone with a count of one. V gene TRBV7-6 combines with J gene TRBJ1-6; D uncertain. CDR3 size: 17 residues. Germline V gene data show CDR1 as SGHVS and CDR2 as FNYEAQ. Trimming removed 1 base from V and 9 bases from J, with 19 bases in between. CDR3 protein: CASSLGTGEAIPSPLHF. The CDR3 DNA sequence: TGTGCCAGCAGCTTAGGTACGGGAGAAGCAATTCCTTCACCCCTCCACTTT.

This clone came up once. The chain uses TRBV3-1 (or the pseudogene TRBV3-2) and TRBJ2-1; no reliable D call. Germline CDR1 and CDR2: LGHDT and YNNKEL (reference sequence). The germline V and J ends were trimmed by 3 bases and 1 base, with 7 bases remaining between them. CDR3 length: 14 residues. This CDR3 is CASSQASSYNEQFF. CDR3 coding DNA: TGTGCCAGCAGCCAGGCCAGTTCCTACAATGAGCAGTTCTTC.

Only one count was recorded for this clone. This chain uses TRBV4-3 with TRBJ2-2, with 8 bases that match TRBD2. The CDR3 totals 16 residues. CDR1 and CDR2 (germline): LGHNA, YSLEER. Losses at the gene ends were 3 bases for V and 3 bases for J; bases not matched to a gene: 6. CDR3 bases: TGCGCCAGCAGCCAGACGGGGGGGATCCACACCGGGGAGCTGTTTTTT. Translation: CASSQTGGIHTGELFF.

The V gene is TRBV18, the J gene TRBJ1-2; 9 nucleotides align to TRBD1. The CDR3 has 17 residues. V lost 4 bases to trimming and J lost 3 bases; unmatched junction nucleotides: 12. Germline V gene data show CDR1 as KGHSH and CDR2 as LQKENI. The CDR3 DNA sequence: TGTGCCAGCTCACTCAGACAGGGGGGTTTGGAGGACTATGGCTACACCTTC. This codes for CASSLRQGGLEDYGYTF.

The chain is built from TRBV4-2 and TRBJ1-1; maybe TRBD1 (6 bases). The CDR3 spans 15 residues. Trimming took 4 bases from V and 0 from J, leaving 12 bases between them. Germline V CDR1 and CDR2: LGHNA, YNFKEQ. This chain's CDR3 is CASSLGQTLNTEAFF. The DNA for the CDR3 is TGTGCCAGCAGCCTAGGACAGACGTTGAACACTGAAGCTTTCTTT.

This chain links TRBV7-2 with TRBJ1-2; 8 nucleotides agree with TRBD1. CDR3 length equals 14 residues. Trimming at V came to 5 bases and at J to 5 bases, leaving 7 bases not matched to a gene. Germline CDR1 SGHTA, CDR2 FQGNSA. This CDR3 is CASSPKGQVYGYTF. The CDR3 coding sequence is TGTGCCAGCAGCCCCAAGGGACAGGTATATGGCTACACCTTC. The whole variable domain, remainder taken from reference TRBV7-2 and TRBJ1-2, is GAGVSQSPSNKVTEKGKDVELRCDPISGHTALYWYRQSLGQGLEFLIYFQGNSAPDKSGLPSDRFSAERTGGSVSTLTIQRTQQEDSAVYLCASSPKGQVYGYTFGSGTRLTVV.

V and J are TRBV11-3 and TRBJ2-1; a weak D match, TRBD2 (6 bases). Deletions cut 1 base from V and 7 bases from J, with 11 bases between. Germline CDR1 is SGHNT and CDR2 is YENEEA. The CDR3 runs 14 residues. The DNA of the CDR3 is TGTGCCAGCAGCTTAGCAGGGACTTCAAATGAGCAGTTCTTC. This gives the protein CASSLAGTSNEQFF.

This rearrangement joins TRBV5-1 to TRBJ1-5; D remains unclear. This CDR3 is 14 amino acids long. The V gene lost 2 bases and the J gene lost 1 base, with 7 bases spanning the gap. Germline V gene sequence: CDR1 SGHRS, CDR2 YFSETQ. CDR3 nucleotides: TGCGCCAGCAGCTTTAAGGAGAGCAATCAGCCCCAGCATTTT. Translated: CASSFKESNQPQHF.

The chain recombines TRBV27 with TRBJ2-1; TRBD2 aligns across 13 bases. V trimming: 6 bases; J trimming: 4 bases; junction bases outside the gene matches: 3. The germline gives CDR1 MNHEY, CDR2 SMNVEV (reference sequence). This CDR3 comprises 15 residues. The CDR3 loop reads CASSTSGGAYNEQFF. The CDR3 nucleotides read TGTGCCAGCAGCACTAGCGGGGGGGCTTACAATGAGCAGTTCTTC.

V and J are TRBV7-9 and TRBJ1-1; possibly TRBD1 for D (6 bases). Germline CDR1 is SEHNR and CDR2 is FQNEAQ (reference sequence). This CDR3 is built from 15 residues. The germline V and J ends were trimmed by 1 base and 2 bases, with 11 bases remaining between them. CDR3 DNA: TGTGCCAGCAGCTTAGTTCTGGGGGCAAACACTGAAGCTTTCTTT. Translated: CASSLVLGANTEAFF. Using reference TRBV7-9 and TRBJ1-1 for the parts outside the CDR3, the full variable domain is DTGVSQNPRHKITKRGQNVTFRCDPISEHNRLYWYRQTLGQGPEFLTYFQNEAQLEKSRLLSDRFSAERPKGSFSTLEIQRTEQGDSAMYLCASSLVLGANTEAFFGQGTRLTVV.

The chain has TRBV4-2 and TRBJ2-3; 10 nucleotides align to TRBD2. The CDR3 has 18 residues. V lost 0 bases to trimming and J lost 0 bases; unmatched junction nucleotides: 6. CDR1 LGHNA and CDR2 YNFKEQ come from the germline V gene. The CDR3 loop reads CASSQEVSSGGSTDTQYF. The CDR3 nucleotides read TGTGCCAGCAGCCAAGAGGTCTCTAGCGGGGGTAGCACAGATACGCAGTATTTT.